The 21 T cell receptor beta chains below come from one sample, sequenced in a study of blood T cell repertoires in COVID-19. TCRdb's table, derived via immunoSEQ multiplex PCR, lists solely in-frame clones and lacks some. The repertoire holds roughly 250,000 clones, 75% to 90% seen once, with nearly 6.5% in the top ten. Sequenced sample: PBMCs or T cells enriched from blood (not recorded which). The receptors were gathered from a woman aged 30 to 39 with acute COVID-19.

This clone was seen a few times. The CDR3 loop is CASSLAVTSGTGELFF. CDR3 sequence (DNA): TGTGCCAGCAGCTTAGCCGTGACTAGCGGAACCGGGGAGCTGTTTTTT. The J gene is TRBJ2-2, the V gene TRBV7-8; 9 nucleotides match TRBD2. Per the germline V gene, CDR1 is SGHVS and CDR2 is FQNEAQ. Trimming cost V 0 bases and J 5 bases; bases outside gene matches: 4. This CDR3 is built from 16 residues. The complete variable domain, with remaining parts taken from reference TRBV7-8 and TRBJ2-2, reads GAGVSQSPRYKVAKRGQDVALRCDPISGHVSLFWYQQALGQGPEFLTYFQNEAQLDKSGLPSDRFFAERPEGSVSTLKIQRTQQEDSAVYLCASSLAVTSGTGELFFGEGSRLTVL.

This chain links TRBV7-8 with TRBJ2-2; TRBD2 matches at 11 bases. Germline CDR1 reads SGHVS; CDR2 reads FQNEAQ. The V segment lost 6 bases and the J segment 5 bases; nucleotides outside the gene matches: 8. The CDR3 is 16 residues long. CDR3 region: CASSPTSGGRTGELFF. The CDR3 DNA reads TGTGCCAGCAGTCCCACTAGCGGGGGTCGTACCGGGGAGCTGTTTTTT.

The rearrangement links TRBV7-9 to TRBJ1-6; 10 bases map to TRBD1. From germline, CDR1 is SEHNR and CDR2 FQNEAQ (reference sequence). Unmatched junction bases numbered 6, after V lost 4 bases and J lost 6 bases. This CDR3 is 16 amino acids long. CDR3 sequence (DNA): TGTGCCAGCAGCTCGACAGGGGGCGCGGCTAATTCACCCCTCCACTTT. Its protein is CASSSTGGAANSPLHF.

This chain joins TRBV19 and TRBJ2-3; 11 bases agree with TRBD2. Germline V CDR1 and CDR2: LNHDA, SQIVND (reference sequence). V was pared by 3 bases and J by 9 bases, with 5 bases of the junction left unmatched. The CDR3 has 14 residues. CDR3 sequence (DNA): TGTGCCAGTAGTATGGGGCTAGCGGGAGGCACGCAGTATTTT. Residues: CASSMGLAGGTQYF. Full variable domain (missing parts from reference TRBV19 and TRBJ2-3): DGGITQSPKYLFRKEGQNVTLSCEQNLNHDAMYWYRQDPGQGLRLIYYSQIVNDFQKGDIAEGYSVSREKKESFPLTVTSAQKNPTAFYLCASSMGLAGGTQYFGPGTRLTVL.

The chain has TRBV19 and TRBJ1-1; D is uncertain. The CDR3 contains 13 residues. V was shortened by 5 bases and J by 8 bases, with 15 bases between the two germline ends. Germline V gene sequence: CDR1 LNHDA, CDR2 SQIVND (reference sequence). CDR3 sequence (DNA): TGTGCCAGTAGTTTCCAGGAGGTGGGGGAAGCTTTCTTT. Translation gives CASSFQEVGEAFF.

The count of this clone is one. This chain links TRBV19 with TRBJ1-1; TRBD1 aligns across 7 bases. Per germline, CDR1 LNHDA and CDR2 SQIVND (reference sequence). The CDR3 consists of 14 residues. V shed 9 bases, J shed 1 base, and the junction held 8 bases outside the gene matches. The CDR3 spells CASSHRGENTEAFF. The CDR3, as DNA: TGTGCCAGCAGTCACAGGGGTGAGAACACTGAAGCTTTCTTT.

The chain employs TRBV7-9 and TRBJ2-7; tentative D call: TRBD1 (6 bases). The CDR3 has 13 residues. Germline assignment: CDR1 SEHNR and CDR2 FQNEAQ (reference sequence). Trimming took off 1 base at V and 2 bases at J, with 6 bases between the two ends. The CDR3 reads CASSLGGPYEQYF. CDR3 sequence (DNA): TGTGCCAGCAGCTTAGGGGGGCCCTACGAGCAGTACTTC.

This clone was observed a handful of times. This sequence joins TRBV29-1 and TRBJ2-1; 9 positions agree with TRBD2. This CDR3 comprises 13 residues. Trimming at V came to 7 bases and at J to 6 bases, leaving 7 bases not matched to a gene. Germline CDR1 and CDR2: SQVTM and ANQGSEA. The CDR3 protein is CSGGLALSNEQFF. The CDR3 nucleotides read TGCAGCGGGGGACTAGCTTTGTCCAATGAGCAGTTCTTC.

This clone occurred once. This chain uses TRBV10-3 with TRBJ1-5, with D hard to call. V was clipped by 8 bases and J by 6 bases, with 11 bases between them. The CDR3 sequence is 12 residues long. CDR1 ENHRY and CDR2 SYGVKD come from the germline V gene. CDR3 nucleotides: TGTGCCATCCAGAGGGAAGGTCAGCCCCAGCATTTT. Residues: CAIQREGQPQHF.

The rearrangement joins TRBV6-5 to TRBJ2-7; D is perhaps TRBD1 (5 bases). This CDR3 region has 13 residues. Germline-derived CDR1 and CDR2 are MNHEY and SVGAGI. V lost 6 bases and J 2 bases, leaving 11 bases between the germline ends. CDR3 nucleotides: TGTGCCAGCAGCACAAGACAGCCCTACGAGCAGTACTTC. Translated, it gives CASSTRQPYEQYF.

Notes on this clone: Other nucleotide sequences in the sample specify the same CDR3. V gene TRBV19 combines with J gene TRBJ1-5, with 7 positions matching TRBD1. The CDR3 contains 13 residues. Germline CDR1 LNHDA, CDR2 SQIVND (reference sequence). The trim removed 6 bases at V and 4 bases at J, leaving 3 bases unmatched. The CDR3 spells CASSRQGNQPQHF. In nucleotides, the CDR3 is TGTGCCAGTAGCCGACAGGGTAATCAGCCCCAGCATTTT. Full variable domain (rest looked up from reference TRBV19 and TRBJ1-5): DGGITQSPKYLFRKEGQNVTLSCEQNLNHDAMYWYRQDPGQGLRLIYYSQIVNDFQKGDIAEGYSVSREKKESFPLTVTSAQKNPTAFYLCASSRQGNQPQHFGDGTRLSIL.

This clone was seen a handful of times. The CDR3 DNA is TGTGCCAGTATGGGGCGGCGTTCGTCGATTAGTACCGCTTTCTTT. This gives the protein CASMGRRSSISTAFF. This rearrangement joins TRBV19 to TRBJ1-1, with D possibly TRBD1 on 5 matching bases. Germline CDR1 is LNHDA and CDR2 is SQIVND (reference sequence). Deletions cut 7 bases from V and 11 bases from J, with 26 bases between. The CDR3 consists of 15 residues.

The chain combines TRBV5-1 with TRBJ2-1; 7 bases line up with TRBD2. V lost 0 bases and J lost 8; bases outside the gene matches: 8. Germline CDR1 SGHRS, CDR2 YFSETQ. This CDR3 spans 15 amino acids. The CDR3 DNA follows: TGCGCCAGCAGCTTGGGTCAGGGAGGGCACGATGAGCAGTTCTTC. Translation gives CASSLGQGGHDEQFF.

The chain recombines TRBV4-2 with TRBJ1-3; D is ambiguous. The CDR3 consists of 15 residues. The V end lost 4 bases, the J end lost 2 bases, and 12 bases lay between the germline ends. CDR1 is LGHNA, CDR2 YNFKEQ, per germline. The CDR3 sequence: CASSLGRFPGNTIYF. The DNA of the CDR3 is TGTGCCAGCAGCCTTGGCAGGTTCCCTGGAAACACCATATATTTT.

The rearrangement joins TRBV28 to TRBJ1-2; the match to TRBD1 covers 9 bases. V shed 3 bases and J 5 bases; nucleotides not matched to a gene: 16. This CDR3 is 18 amino acids long. Germline loops: CDR1 MDHEN, CDR2 SYDVKM. The CDR3 loop is CASSLPPTGGSTSYGYTF. Written as DNA, the CDR3 is TGTGCCAGCAGTTTGCCGCCGACAGGGGGTAGCACTTCTTATGGCTACACCTTC.

The chain is built from TRBV13 and TRBJ2-1; TRBD2 aligns across 7 bases. V lost 3 bases, J lost 8 bases, and 16 bases stayed unmatched. CDR1 is PRHDT, CDR2 FYEKMQ, per germline (reference sequence). The CDR3 is 17 amino acids. CDR3 amino acids: CASSFPTEVGGSHEQFF. The DNA for the CDR3 is TGTGCCAGCAGCTTCCCTACAGAGGTCGGCGGGAGCCATGAGCAGTTCTTC.

This chain links TRBV10-3 with TRBJ1-1; D not resolved. Per germline, CDR1 ENHRY and CDR2 SYGVKD. The CDR3 has 13 residues. Between the trimmed V and J ends, which lost 4 bases and 0 bases, there was a span of 6 bases. The CDR3 DNA follows: TGTGCCATCAGTGCACAGTTGAACACTGAAGCTTTCTTT. It translates to CAISAQLNTEAFF.

This chain connects TRBV19 to TRBJ1-2; tentative D call: TRBD1 (5 bases). The CDR3 sequence is 18 residues long. Germline V gene sequence: CDR1 LNHDA, CDR2 SQIVND (reference sequence). V was trimmed by 5 bases and J by 2 bases, leaving 24 bases between them. DNA for the CDR3: TGTGCCAGTAGTCTCAGCCGGACCCAGGGAAACCTGAACTATGGCTACACCTTC. It translates to CASSLSRTQGNLNYGYTF.

The rearrangement joins TRBV19 to TRBJ2-3; 8 bases agree with TRBD2. The junction had 13 bases not matched to a gene; V was cut back by 7 bases and J by 1 base. The germline V gene encodes CDR1 LNHDA and CDR2 SQIVND (reference sequence). This CDR3 is 17 amino acids long. Here the CDR3 reads CASTPRRLAGGTDTQYF. CDR3 nucleotide sequence: TGTGCCAGTACGCCACGACGCCTAGCGGGCGGCACAGATACGCAGTATTTT.

This clone was seen just once. This sequence joins TRBV27 and TRBJ1-2; D ambiguous. CDR3 length equals 15 residues. V was trimmed by 5 bases and J by 8 bases, leaving 21 bases between them. Looked up from germline, CDR1 is MNHEY and CDR2 is SMNVEV (reference sequence). The CDR3 DNA reads TGTGCCAGCAGTCCCCCCACCCCGGGAAAAGAGGGCTACACCTTC. Amino acids: CASSPPTPGKEGYTF.

The chain carries TRBV19 and TRBJ2-5; 9 bases line up with TRBD2. Germline values: CDR1 LNHDA, CDR2 SQIVND (reference sequence). The CDR3 consists of 17 residues. The trim removed 1 base at V and 7 bases at J, leaving 13 bases unmatched. CDR3: CASSIVGSGSPSGTQYF. The CDR3 coding sequence is TGTGCCAGTAGTATAGTGGGTAGCGGGAGCCCATCGGGGACCCAGTACTTC.